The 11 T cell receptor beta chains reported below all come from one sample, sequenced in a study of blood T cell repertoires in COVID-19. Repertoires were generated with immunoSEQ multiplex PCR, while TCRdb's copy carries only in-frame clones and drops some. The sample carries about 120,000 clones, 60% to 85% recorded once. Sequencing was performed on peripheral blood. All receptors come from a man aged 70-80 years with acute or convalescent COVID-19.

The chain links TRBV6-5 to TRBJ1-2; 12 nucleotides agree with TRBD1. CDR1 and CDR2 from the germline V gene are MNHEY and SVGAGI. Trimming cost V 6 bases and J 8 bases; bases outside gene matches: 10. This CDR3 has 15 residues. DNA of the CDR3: TGTGCCAGCAGCCACAGGGGACAGGGGGCCGGCGGCTACACCTTC. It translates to CASSHRGQGAGGYTF.

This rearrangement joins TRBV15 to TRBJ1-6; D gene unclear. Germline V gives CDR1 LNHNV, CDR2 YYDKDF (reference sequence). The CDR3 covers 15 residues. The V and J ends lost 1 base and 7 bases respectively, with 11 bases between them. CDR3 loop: CATSRVLGENSPLHF. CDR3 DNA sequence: TGTGCCACCAGCAGAGTTTTGGGCGAAAATTCACCCCTCCACTTT.

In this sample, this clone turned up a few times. CDR3 sequence (DNA): TGCGCCAGCAGCCAGCTGACAGGAGAGACCTACGAGCAGTACTTC. It specifies CASSQLTGETYEQYF. The V call is TRBV4-1, the J call TRBJ2-7; a weak D match, TRBD1 (6 bases). CDR3 length: 15 amino acids. From germline, CDR1 is MGHRA and CDR2 YSYEKL. V lost 3 bases to trimming and J lost 2 bases, with 14 bases between them.

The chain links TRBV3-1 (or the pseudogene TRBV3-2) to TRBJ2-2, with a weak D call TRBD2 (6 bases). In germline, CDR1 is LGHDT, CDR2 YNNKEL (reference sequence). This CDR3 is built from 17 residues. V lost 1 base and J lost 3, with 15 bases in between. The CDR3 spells CASSQGASREHTGELFF. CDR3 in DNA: TGTGCCAGCAGCCAAGGGGCGAGCCGGGAGCACACCGGGGAGCTGTTTTTT.

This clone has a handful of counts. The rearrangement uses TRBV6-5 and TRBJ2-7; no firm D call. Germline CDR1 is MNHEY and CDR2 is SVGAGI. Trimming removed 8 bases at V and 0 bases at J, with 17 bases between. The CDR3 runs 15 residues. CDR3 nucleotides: TGTGCCAGCGGTAGAGGCTTTTTGAGCTCCTACGAGCAGTACTTC. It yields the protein CASGRGFLSSYEQYF.

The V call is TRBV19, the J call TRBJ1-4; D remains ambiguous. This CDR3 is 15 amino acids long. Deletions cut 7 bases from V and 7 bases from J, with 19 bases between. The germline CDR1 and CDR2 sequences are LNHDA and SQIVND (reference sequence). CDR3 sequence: CASTSEFGLIEKLFF. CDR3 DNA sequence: TGTGCCAGTACCTCGGAGTTCGGTTTGATTGAAAAACTGTTTTTT.

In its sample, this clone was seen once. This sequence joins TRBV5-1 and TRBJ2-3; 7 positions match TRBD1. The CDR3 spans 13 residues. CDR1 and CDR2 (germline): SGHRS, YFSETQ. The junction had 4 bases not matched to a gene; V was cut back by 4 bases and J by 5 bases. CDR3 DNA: TGCGCCAGCAGCCTTACAGGGGAAGATACGCAGTATTTT. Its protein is CASSLTGEDTQYF.

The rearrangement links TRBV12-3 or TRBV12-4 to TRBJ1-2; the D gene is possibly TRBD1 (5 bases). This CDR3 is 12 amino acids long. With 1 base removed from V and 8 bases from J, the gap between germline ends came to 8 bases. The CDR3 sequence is CASSLGAGGYTF. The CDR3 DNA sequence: TGTGCCAGCAGTTTAGGGGCAGGGGGCTACACCTTC.

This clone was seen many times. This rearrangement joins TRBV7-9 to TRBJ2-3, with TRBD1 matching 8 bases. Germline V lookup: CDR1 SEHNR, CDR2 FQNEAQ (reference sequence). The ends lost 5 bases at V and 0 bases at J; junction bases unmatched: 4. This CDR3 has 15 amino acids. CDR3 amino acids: CASSTGTGSTDTQYF. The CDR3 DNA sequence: TGTGCCAGCAGCACCGGGACAGGTAGCACAGATACGCAGTATTTT.

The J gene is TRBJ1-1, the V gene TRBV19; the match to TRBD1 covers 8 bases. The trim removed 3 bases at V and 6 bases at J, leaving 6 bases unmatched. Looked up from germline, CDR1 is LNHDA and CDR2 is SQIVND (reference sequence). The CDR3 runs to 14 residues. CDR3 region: CASSMDRERSEAFF. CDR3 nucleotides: TGTGCCAGTAGTATGGACAGGGAAAGGTCTGAAGCTTTCTTT.

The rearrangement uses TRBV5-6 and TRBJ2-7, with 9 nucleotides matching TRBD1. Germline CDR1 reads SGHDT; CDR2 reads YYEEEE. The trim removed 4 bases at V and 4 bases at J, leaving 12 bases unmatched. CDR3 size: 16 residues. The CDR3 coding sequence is TGTGCCAGCAGCGCTCCGGGACAGGGCTCGATTTACGAGCAGTACTTC. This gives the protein CASSAPGQGSIYEQYF.